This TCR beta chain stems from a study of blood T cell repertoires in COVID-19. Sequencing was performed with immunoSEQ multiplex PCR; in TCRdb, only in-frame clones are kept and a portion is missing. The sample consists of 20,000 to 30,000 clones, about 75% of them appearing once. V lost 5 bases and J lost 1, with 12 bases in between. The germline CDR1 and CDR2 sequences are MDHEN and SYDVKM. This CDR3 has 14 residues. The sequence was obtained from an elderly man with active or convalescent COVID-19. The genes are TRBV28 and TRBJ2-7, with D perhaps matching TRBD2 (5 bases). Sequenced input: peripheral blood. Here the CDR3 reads CASSASGSSYEQYF. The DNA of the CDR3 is TGTGCCAGCAGTGCGTCGGGGAGTTCCTACGAGCAGTACTTC.